The rows below give T cell receptor beta chains drawn from one sample of a study of T-cell reconstitution after alpha-beta-depleted transplantation in children. From the PCR reads, TCRdb called clonotypes with MiXCR, one entry per CDR3 protein. The sample carries around 300,000 distinct CDR3 sequences, 20% to 30% recorded once. Sequences were derived from PBMCs, mostly from graft donor cells, sampled 180 days after TCRalphabeta/CD19-depleted stem cell transplant. The receptors come from a male patient younger than 18 who had a stem cell transplant for acute lymphoblastic leukemia, so the T cells may come from the graft donor. Both conserved end residues are part of each CDR3. Fields, in order: D gene, V gene, clone size, J gene, CDR3 DNA, CDR3 protein. The D gene is left open where the match is weak. Expanded clones are given a class, and other clones once, few, many or no size at all.

D gene: TRBD1; V gene: TRBV7-9; clone size: .; J gene: TRBJ1-1; CDR3 DNA: TGTGCCAGCAGCATCTCGACAGGGGGCTCTGAAGCTTTCTTT; CDR3 protein: CASSISTGGSEAFF
D gene: .; V gene: TRBV5-6; clone size: .; J gene: TRBJ2-3; CDR3 DNA: TGTGCCAGCAGCTTCGGTCTCAGGTATTCCGGCCCAGATACGCAGTATTTT; CDR3 protein: CASSFGLRYSGPDTQYF
D gene: .; V gene: TRBV3-1; clone size: few; J gene: TRBJ2-1; CDR3 DNA: TGTGCCAGCAGCTTCCGGGACCAAAATGAGCAGTTCTTC; CDR3 protein: CASSFRDQNEQFF
D gene: .; V gene: TRBV5-1; clone size: .; J gene: TRBJ2-4; CDR3 DNA: TGCGCCAGCAGCTTGTCGCGGCAGGGGAAAGACATTCAGTACTTC; CDR3 protein: CASSLSRQGKDIQYF
D gene: TRBD2; V gene: TRBV7-6; clone size: few; J gene: TRBJ2-1; CDR3 DNA: TGTGCCAGCAGCAAATCTAGCGGGACTTACAATGAGCAGTTCTTC; CDR3 protein: CASSKSSGTYNEQFF
D gene: .; V gene: TRBV20-1; clone size: few; J gene: TRBJ2-4; CDR3 DNA: TGCAGTGCTAGAATAGCGATAGCCAAAAACATTCAGTACTTC; CDR3 protein: CSARIAIAKNIQYF
D gene: TRBD2; V gene: TRBV7-9; clone size: .; J gene: TRBJ2-1; CDR3 DNA: TGTGCCAGCAGCGGGACTAGCGGGAGGAGGCACAATGAGCAGTTCTTC; CDR3 protein: CASSGTSGRRHNEQFF
D gene: .; V gene: TRBV7-3; clone size: .; J gene: TRBJ2-7; CDR3 DNA: TGTGCCAGCAGTCCAGCCGGGGACTACGAGCAGTACTTC; CDR3 protein: CASSPAGDYEQYF
D gene: TRBD1; V gene: TRBV24-1; clone size: few; J gene: TRBJ2-1; CDR3 DNA: TGTGCCACCAGTGACCAGGGGGCCATTAGGGGTGAGCAGTTCTTC; CDR3 protein: CATSDQGAIRGEQFF
D gene: TRBD2; V gene: TRBV29-1; clone size: few; J gene: TRBJ2-7; CDR3 DNA: TGCAGCGTGGTAGCGGGAGATCTCTCCTACGAGCAGTACTTC; CDR3 protein: CSVVAGDLSYEQYF
D gene: TRBD2; V gene: TRBV27; clone size: few; J gene: TRBJ2-1; CDR3 DNA: TGTGCCAGCAGTTCATTAGCGGGGAGTTCTTACAATGAGCAGTTCTTC; CDR3 protein: CASSSLAGSSYNEQFF
D gene: .; V gene: TRBV10-3; clone size: .; J gene: TRBJ2-7; CDR3 DNA: TGTGCCATCAGCCAGCGGGACAGGTACTACGAGCAGTACTTC; CDR3 protein: CAISQRDRYYEQYF
D gene: .; V gene: TRBV19; clone size: .; J gene: TRBJ1-2; CDR3 DNA: TGTGCCAGTAGTCACTCAACCGGCCAGGCCTATGGCTACACCTTC; CDR3 protein: CASSHSTGQAYGYTF
D gene: .; V gene: TRBV6-5; clone size: few; J gene: TRBJ2-7; CDR3 DNA: TGTGCCAGCAGTTACTCGAACGGGGGCACCGAGCAGTACTTC; CDR3 protein: CASSYSNGGTEQYF
D gene: .; V gene: TRBV5-1; clone size: few; J gene: TRBJ1-2; CDR3 DNA: TGCGCCAGCAGCTTCTTAAGGGGGGAGGACTATGGCTACACCTTC; CDR3 protein: CASSFLRGEDYGYTF
D gene: TRBD2; V gene: TRBV5-5; clone size: .; J gene: TRBJ2-6; CDR3 DNA: TGTGCCAGCAGCGGGAGGGGAACTACTGGGGCCAACGTCCTGACTTTC; CDR3 protein: CASSGRGTTGANVLTF
D gene: .; V gene: TRBV7-3; clone size: .; J gene: TRBJ1-2; CDR3 DNA: TGTGCCAGCAGCCTGCTCTCAGGAGGGTCCTATGGCTACACCTTC; CDR3 protein: CASSLLSGGSYGYTF
D gene: .; V gene: TRBV29-1; clone size: few; J gene: TRBJ2-7; CDR3 DNA: TGCAGCGTTGATGGCGTACAGGATCGAGGGTTCTACGAGCAGTACTTC; CDR3 protein: CSVDGVQDRGFYEQYF
D gene: .; V gene: TRBV12-3/TRBV12-4; clone size: few; J gene: TRBJ2-7; CDR3 DNA: TGTGCCAGCACCCAATCAGGGGCCGAGCAGTACTTC; CDR3 protein: CASTQSGAEQYF
D gene: .; V gene: TRBV9; clone size: few; J gene: TRBJ2-7; CDR3 DNA: TGTGCCAGCAGCGTAGCGCTCGGAGCACTATCCTACGAGCAGTACTTC; CDR3 protein: CASSVALGALSYEQYF
D gene: .; V gene: TRBV24-1; clone size: .; J gene: TRBJ2-2; CDR3 DNA: TGTGCCACCAGGGGCCGGGACGTAAACACCGGGGAGCTGTTTTTT; CDR3 protein: CATRGRDVNTGELFF
D gene: .; V gene: TRBV10-2; clone size: .; J gene: TRBJ2-3; CDR3 DNA: TGCGCCAGCAGTGAGTCACCCGCTAGCACAGATACGCAGTATTTT; CDR3 protein: CASSESPASTDTQYF
D gene: .; V gene: TRBV12-3/TRBV12-4; clone size: .; J gene: TRBJ2-2; CDR3 DNA: TGTGCCAGCAGTTGGGCCAGGGGAATCGCGAACACCGGGGAGCTGTTTTTT; CDR3 protein: CASSWARGIANTGELFF
D gene: .; V gene: TRBV15; clone size: few; J gene: TRBJ2-3; CDR3 DNA: TGTGCCACCAGCAGAGATCTTCTCAGGGGAGGAGATACGCAGTATTTT; CDR3 protein: CATSRDLLRGGDTQYF
D gene: .; V gene: TRBV14; clone size: few; J gene: TRBJ2-5; CDR3 DNA: TGTGCCAGCAGCCAAGACAGGATTGAGGAGACCCAGTACTTC; CDR3 protein: CASSQDRIEETQYF
D gene: TRBD2; V gene: TRBV5-1; clone size: .; J gene: TRBJ2-3; CDR3 DNA: TGCGCCAGCAGCCCGACTAGCGGATATACGCAGTATTTT; CDR3 protein: CASSPTSGYTQYF
D gene: TRBD2; V gene: TRBV7-2; clone size: few; J gene: TRBJ2-7; CDR3 DNA: TGTGCCAGCAGCTTACCGGTCGGGGCGGGAGTAGACGAGCAGTACTTC; CDR3 protein: CASSLPVGAGVDEQYF
D gene: TRBD2; V gene: TRBV4-2; clone size: few; J gene: TRBJ2-4; CDR3 DNA: TGTGCCAGCAGCCAAGATCTGGGTAGCGGGAGGGTAAACATTCAGTACTTC; CDR3 protein: CASSQDLGSGRVNIQYF
D gene: TRBD1; V gene: TRBV5-6; clone size: .; J gene: TRBJ2-1; CDR3 DNA: TGTGCCAGCAGCGGGACGGGACAGGGCCTGAATGAGCAGTTCTTC; CDR3 protein: CASSGTGQGLNEQFF
D gene: .; V gene: TRBV12-3/TRBV12-4; clone size: .; J gene: TRBJ2-1; CDR3 DNA: TGTGCCAGCAATCCGACAGACAGCTCCTACAATGAGCAGTTCTTC; CDR3 protein: CASNPTDSSYNEQFF
D gene: .; V gene: TRBV13; clone size: few; J gene: TRBJ2-3; CDR3 DNA: TGTGCCAGCAGCTTAGGGGCAGGGTCGGACACAGATACGCAGTATTTT; CDR3 protein: CASSLGAGSDTDTQYF
D gene: TRBD2; V gene: TRBV6-2/TRBV6-3; clone size: .; J gene: TRBJ2-1; CDR3 DNA: TGTGCCAGCAGTTACGGACGGTCCTGGACTAGCGGGAGAAAACGGCCAAGGCTTTACAATGAGCAGTTCTTC; CDR3 protein: CASSYGRSWTSGRKRPRLYNEQFF
D gene: TRBD1; V gene: TRBV6-5; clone size: few; J gene: TRBJ2-7; CDR3 DNA: TGTGCCAGCAGTTCCCCGACAGGGCTCACCTACGAGCAGTACTTC; CDR3 protein: CASSSPTGLTYEQYF
D gene: .; V gene: TRBV2; clone size: .; J gene: TRBJ1-5; CDR3 DNA: TGTGCCAGCAGTGAAGCGCTTCTGGGACCGCCCCAGCATTTT; CDR3 protein: CASSEALLGPPQHF
D gene: TRBD2; V gene: TRBV20-1; clone size: few; J gene: TRBJ2-7; CDR3 DNA: TGCAGTGCTAGAGACAGGACTAGCGGGGTATACGAGCAGTACTTC; CDR3 protein: CSARDRTSGVYEQYF
D gene: .; V gene: TRBV20-1; clone size: few; J gene: TRBJ1-4; CDR3 DNA: TGCAGTGCTAGGGGGACATCTGGGATTAATGAAAAACTGTTTTTT; CDR3 protein: CSARGTSGINEKLFF
D gene: .; V gene: TRBV20-1; clone size: .; J gene: TRBJ1-2; CDR3 DNA: TGCAGTGCTCTCTCCCCCACAGGGTTGGCATCAGGCTACACCTTC; CDR3 protein: CSALSPTGLASGYTF
D gene: .; V gene: TRBV14; clone size: .; J gene: TRBJ1-3; CDR3 DNA: TGTGCCAGCAGCCACAACATTGGCCGCGGAAACACCATATATTTT; CDR3 protein: CASSHNIGRGNTIYF
D gene: .; V gene: TRBV12-3/TRBV12-4; clone size: .; J gene: TRBJ1-1; CDR3 DNA: TGTGCCAGCAGCCAGACAGTGATGAACACTGAAGCTTTCTTT; CDR3 protein: CASSQTVMNTEAFF
D gene: .; V gene: TRBV9; clone size: .; J gene: TRBJ1-5; CDR3 DNA: TGTGCCAGCAGCGTAGATGGCAGCCCCAATCAGCCCCAGCATTTT; CDR3 protein: CASSVDGSPNQPQHF
D gene: .; V gene: TRBV5-1; clone size: .; J gene: TRBJ2-3; CDR3 DNA: TGCGCCAGCAGCTTGCAGGTAGATACGCAGTATTTT; CDR3 protein: CASSLQVDTQYF
D gene: .; V gene: TRBV5-1; clone size: .; J gene: TRBJ1-1; CDR3 DNA: TGCGCCAGCAGCTTGGCCAAACAGATCAACACTGAAGCTTTCTTT; CDR3 protein: CASSLAKQINTEAFF
D gene: .; V gene: TRBV12-3/TRBV12-4; clone size: few; J gene: TRBJ2-3; CDR3 DNA: TGTGCCAGCAGTTGGGGGGTTCTAGCAGGGGCGACAGGACTAAGCACAGATACGCAGTATTTT; CDR3 protein: CASSWGVLAGATGLSTDTQYF
D gene: TRBD2; V gene: TRBV11-2; clone size: few; J gene: TRBJ2-1; CDR3 DNA: TGTGCCAGCAGCCGGGGACTAGCGGAGTACAATGAGCAGTTCTTC; CDR3 protein: CASSRGLAEYNEQFF
D gene: TRBD2; V gene: TRBV11-1; clone size: few; J gene: TRBJ2-1; CDR3 DNA: TGTGCCAGCAGCTTATGGTCGGGACTAGGATTGGGTGAGCAGTTCTTC; CDR3 protein: CASSLWSGLGLGEQFF
D gene: .; V gene: TRBV10-2; clone size: .; J gene: TRBJ2-5; CDR3 DNA: TGCGCCAGCAGTGACGGGGGAGAGACCCAGTACTTC; CDR3 protein: CASSDGGETQYF
D gene: .; V gene: TRBV15; clone size: few; J gene: TRBJ1-5; CDR3 DNA: TGTGCCACCAGCAGAGATTGGGGGACGGCAGGGTATAGCAATCAGCCCCAGCATTTT; CDR3 protein: CATSRDWGTAGYSNQPQHF
D gene: .; V gene: TRBV5-1; clone size: many; J gene: TRBJ2-3; CDR3 DNA: TGTGCCAGCAGCACCACAGATACGCAGTATTTT; CDR3 protein: CASSTTDTQYF